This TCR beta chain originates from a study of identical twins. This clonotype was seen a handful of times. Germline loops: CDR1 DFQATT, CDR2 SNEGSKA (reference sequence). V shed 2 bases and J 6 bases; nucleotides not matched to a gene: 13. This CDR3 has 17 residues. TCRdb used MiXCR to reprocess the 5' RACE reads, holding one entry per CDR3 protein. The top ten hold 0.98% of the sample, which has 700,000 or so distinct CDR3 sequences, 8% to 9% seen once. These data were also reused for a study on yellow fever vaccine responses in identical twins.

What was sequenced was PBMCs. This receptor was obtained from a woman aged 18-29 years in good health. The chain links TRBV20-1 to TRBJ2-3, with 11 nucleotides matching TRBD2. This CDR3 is CSARSTGTSGIRDTQYF. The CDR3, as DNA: TGCAGTGCTAGATCCACCGGGACTAGCGGTATAAGGGATACGCAGTATTTT.